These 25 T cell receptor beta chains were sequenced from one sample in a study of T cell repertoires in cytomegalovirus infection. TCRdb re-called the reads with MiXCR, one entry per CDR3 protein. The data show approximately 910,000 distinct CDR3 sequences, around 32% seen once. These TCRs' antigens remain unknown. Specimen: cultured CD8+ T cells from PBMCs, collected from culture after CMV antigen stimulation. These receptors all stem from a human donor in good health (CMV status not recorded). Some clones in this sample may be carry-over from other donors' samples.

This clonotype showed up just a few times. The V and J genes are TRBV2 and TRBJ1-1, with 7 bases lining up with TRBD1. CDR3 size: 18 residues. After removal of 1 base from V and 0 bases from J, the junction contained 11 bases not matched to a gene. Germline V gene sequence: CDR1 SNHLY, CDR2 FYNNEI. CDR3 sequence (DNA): TGTGCCAGCAGTGAAGAAGCAAGGACAGGAAAAATGAACACTGAAGCTTTCTTT. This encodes CASSEEARTGKMNTEAFF.

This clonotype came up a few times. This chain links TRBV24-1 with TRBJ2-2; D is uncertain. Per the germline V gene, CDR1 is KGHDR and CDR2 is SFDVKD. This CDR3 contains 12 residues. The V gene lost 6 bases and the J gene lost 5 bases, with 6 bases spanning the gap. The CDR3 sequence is CATSKVTGELFF. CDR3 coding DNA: TGTGCCACCAGTAAAGTTACCGGGGAGCTGTTTTTT.

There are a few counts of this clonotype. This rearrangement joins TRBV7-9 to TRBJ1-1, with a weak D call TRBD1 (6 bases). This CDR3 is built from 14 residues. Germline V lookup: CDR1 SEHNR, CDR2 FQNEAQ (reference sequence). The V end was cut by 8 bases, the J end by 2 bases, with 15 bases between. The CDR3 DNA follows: TGTGCCAGCGTCAAAGGGGGGATTAACACTGAAGCTTTCTTT. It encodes CASVKGGINTEAFF.

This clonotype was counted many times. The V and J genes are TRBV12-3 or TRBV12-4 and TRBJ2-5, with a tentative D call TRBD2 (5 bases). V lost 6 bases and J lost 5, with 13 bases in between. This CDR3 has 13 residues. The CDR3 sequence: CASSLGRRETQYF. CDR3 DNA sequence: TGTGCCAGCAGCCTCGGGCGGAGGGAGACCCAGTACTTC.

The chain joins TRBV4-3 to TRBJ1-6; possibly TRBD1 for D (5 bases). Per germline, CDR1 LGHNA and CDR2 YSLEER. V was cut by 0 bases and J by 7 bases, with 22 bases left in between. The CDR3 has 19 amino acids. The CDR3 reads CASSQDEGRVGTGNSPLHF. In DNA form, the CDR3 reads TGCGCCAGCAGCCAAGATGAAGGGCGGGTCGGGACGGGAAATTCACCCCTCCACTTT.

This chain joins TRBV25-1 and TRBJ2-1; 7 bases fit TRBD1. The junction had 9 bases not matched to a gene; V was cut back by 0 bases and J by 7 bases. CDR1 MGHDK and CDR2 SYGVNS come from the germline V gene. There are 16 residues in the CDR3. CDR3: CASSEYPLDRENEQFF. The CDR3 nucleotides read TGTGCCAGCAGTGAATATCCCCTTGACAGGGAAAATGAGCAGTTCTTC.

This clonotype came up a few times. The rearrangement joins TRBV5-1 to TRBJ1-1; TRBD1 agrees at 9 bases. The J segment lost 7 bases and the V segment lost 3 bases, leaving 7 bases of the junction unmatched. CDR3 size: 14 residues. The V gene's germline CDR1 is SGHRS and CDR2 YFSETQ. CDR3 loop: CASSSGTGRLEAFF. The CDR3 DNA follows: TGCGCCAGCAGCTCCGGGACAGGGAGGCTTGAAGCTTTCTTT.

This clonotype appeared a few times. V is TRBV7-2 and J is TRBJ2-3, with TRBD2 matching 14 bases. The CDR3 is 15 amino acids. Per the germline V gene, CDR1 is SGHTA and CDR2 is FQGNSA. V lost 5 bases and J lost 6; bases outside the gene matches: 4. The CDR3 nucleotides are TGTGCCAGCAGCGCCTGGACTAGCGGGGGGGATACGCAGTATTTT. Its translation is CASSAWTSGGDTQYF. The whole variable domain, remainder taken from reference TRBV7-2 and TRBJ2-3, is GAGVSQSPSNKVTEKGKDVELRCDPISGHTALYWYRQSLGQGLEFLIYFQGNSAPDKSGLPSDRFSAERTGGSVSTLTIQRTQQEDSAVYLCASSAWTSGGDTQYFGPGTRLTVL.

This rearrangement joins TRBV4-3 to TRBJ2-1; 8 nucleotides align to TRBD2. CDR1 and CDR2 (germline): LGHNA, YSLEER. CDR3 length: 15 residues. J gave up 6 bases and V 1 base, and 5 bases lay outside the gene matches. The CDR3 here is CASSQGAGGANEQFF. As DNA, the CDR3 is TGCGCCAGCAGCCAAGGGGCGGGGGGCGCCAATGAGCAGTTCTTC.

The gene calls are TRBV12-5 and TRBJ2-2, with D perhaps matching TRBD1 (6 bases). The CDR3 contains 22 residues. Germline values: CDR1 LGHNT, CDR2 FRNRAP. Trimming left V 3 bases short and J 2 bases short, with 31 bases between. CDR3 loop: CASGFWGKIEPQGGPNTGELFF. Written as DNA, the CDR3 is TGTGCTAGTGGTTTCTGGGGCAAAATTGAACCCCAAGGGGGACCCAACACCGGGGAGCTGTTTTTT.

Here the CDR3 DNA reads TGCGCCAGCAGCCAAGGGTTCGGCGGGGGGGCCTACGAGCAGTACTTC. Translated: CASSQGFGGGAYEQYF. This chain joins TRBV4-1 and TRBJ2-7; 9 bases fit TRBD2. The CDR3 consists of 16 residues. CDR1 is MGHRA and CDR2 is YSYEKL in the germline V gene. With 1 base clipped from V and 2 bases from J, the junction kept 6 bases outside the gene matches.

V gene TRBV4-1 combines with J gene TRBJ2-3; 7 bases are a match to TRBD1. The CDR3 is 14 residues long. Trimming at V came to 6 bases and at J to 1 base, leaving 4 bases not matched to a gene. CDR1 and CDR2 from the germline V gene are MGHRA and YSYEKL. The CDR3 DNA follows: TGCGCCAGCAGACTCGGACAGGGCACAGATACGCAGTATTTT. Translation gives CASRLGQGTDTQYF.

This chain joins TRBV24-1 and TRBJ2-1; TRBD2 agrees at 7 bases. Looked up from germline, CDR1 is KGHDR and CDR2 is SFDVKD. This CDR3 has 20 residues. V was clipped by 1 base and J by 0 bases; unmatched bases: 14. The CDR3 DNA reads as TGTGCCACCAGTGATTTAAGTTCGGGCGGGGGTGTCCGCTCCTACAATGAGCAGTTCTTC. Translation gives CATSDLSSGGGVRSYNEQFF.

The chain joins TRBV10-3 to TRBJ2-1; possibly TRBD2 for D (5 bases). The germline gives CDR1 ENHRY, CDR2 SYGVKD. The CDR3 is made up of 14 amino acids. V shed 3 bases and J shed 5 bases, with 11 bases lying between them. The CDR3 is CAISDGVVDNEQFF. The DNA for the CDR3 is TGTGCCATCAGTGACGGGGTAGTCGACAATGAGCAGTTCTTC.

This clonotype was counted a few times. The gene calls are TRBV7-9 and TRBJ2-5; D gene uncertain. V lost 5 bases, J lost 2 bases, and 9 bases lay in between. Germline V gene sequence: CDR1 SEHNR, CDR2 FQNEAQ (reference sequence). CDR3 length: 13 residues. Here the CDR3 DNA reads TGTGCCAGCAGCCACCAGACGCAAGAGACCCAGTACTTC. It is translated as CASSHQTQETQYF.

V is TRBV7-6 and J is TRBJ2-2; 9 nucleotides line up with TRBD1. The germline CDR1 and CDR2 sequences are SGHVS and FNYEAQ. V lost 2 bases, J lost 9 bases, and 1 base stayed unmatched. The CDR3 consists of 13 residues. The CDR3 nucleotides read TGTGCCAGCAGCTTAACAGGGGGCCGGGAGCTGTTTTTT. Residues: CASSLTGGRELFF. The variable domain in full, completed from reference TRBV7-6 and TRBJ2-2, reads GAGVSQSPRYKVTKRGQDVALRCDPISGHVSLYWYRQALGQGPEFLTYFNYEAQQDKSGLPNDRFSAERPEGSISTLTIQRTEQRDSAMYRCASSLTGGRELFFGEGSRLTVL.

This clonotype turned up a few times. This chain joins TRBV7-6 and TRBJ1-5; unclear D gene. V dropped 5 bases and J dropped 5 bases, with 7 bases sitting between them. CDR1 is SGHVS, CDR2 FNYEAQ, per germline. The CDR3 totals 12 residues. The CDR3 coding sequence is TGTGCCAGCAGCCCAGGACATCAGCCCCAGCATTTT. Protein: CASSPGHQPQHF.

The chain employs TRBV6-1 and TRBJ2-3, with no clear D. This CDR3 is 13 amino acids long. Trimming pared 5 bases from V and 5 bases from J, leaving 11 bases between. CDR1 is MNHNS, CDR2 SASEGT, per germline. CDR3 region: CASSSRLGDTQYF. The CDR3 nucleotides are TGTGCCAGCAGTTCCAGACTTGGAGATACGCAGTATTTT.

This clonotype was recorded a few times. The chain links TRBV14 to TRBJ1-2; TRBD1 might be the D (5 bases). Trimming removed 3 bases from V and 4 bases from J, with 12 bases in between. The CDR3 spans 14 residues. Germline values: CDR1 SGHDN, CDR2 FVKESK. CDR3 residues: CASSQKTGLYGYTF. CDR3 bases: TGTGCCAGCAGCCAGAAAACAGGCCTCTATGGCTACACCTTC.

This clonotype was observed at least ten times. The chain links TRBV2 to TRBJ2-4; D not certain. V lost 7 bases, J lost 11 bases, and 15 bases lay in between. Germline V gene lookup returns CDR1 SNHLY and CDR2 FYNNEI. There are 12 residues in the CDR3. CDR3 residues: CASKVGDLLQYF. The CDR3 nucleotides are TGTGCCAGCAAGGTGGGCGATCTGCTTCAGTACTTC.

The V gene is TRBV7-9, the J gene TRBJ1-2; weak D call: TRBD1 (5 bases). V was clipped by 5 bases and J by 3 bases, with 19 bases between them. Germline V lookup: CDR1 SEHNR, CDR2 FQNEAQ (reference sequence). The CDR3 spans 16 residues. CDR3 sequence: CASSQAYSEGHYGYTF. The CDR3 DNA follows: TGTGCCAGCAGCCAGGCGTATTCGGAGGGGCACTATGGCTACACCTTC.

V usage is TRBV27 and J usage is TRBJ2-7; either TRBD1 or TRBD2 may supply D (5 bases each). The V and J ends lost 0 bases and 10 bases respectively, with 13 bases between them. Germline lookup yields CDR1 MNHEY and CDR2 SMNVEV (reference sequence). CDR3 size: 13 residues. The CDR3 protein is CASSLSAGSGQYF. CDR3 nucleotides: TGTGCCAGCAGTTTATCGGCAGGGAGCGGACAGTACTTC.

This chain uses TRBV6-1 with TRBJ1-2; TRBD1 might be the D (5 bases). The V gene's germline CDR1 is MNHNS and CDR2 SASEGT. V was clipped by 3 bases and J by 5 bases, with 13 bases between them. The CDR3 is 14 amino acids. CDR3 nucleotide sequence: TGTGCCAGCAGTGACCCAGGGCCGCAATATGGCTACACCTTC. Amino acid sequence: CASSDPGPQYGYTF.

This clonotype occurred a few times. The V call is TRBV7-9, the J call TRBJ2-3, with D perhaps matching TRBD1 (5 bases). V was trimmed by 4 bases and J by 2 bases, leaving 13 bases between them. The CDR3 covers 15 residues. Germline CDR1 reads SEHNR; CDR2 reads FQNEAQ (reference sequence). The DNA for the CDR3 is TGTGCCAGCAGCTCCCCCCAGGGTCCCACAGATACGCAGTATTTT. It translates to CASSSPQGPTDTQYF.

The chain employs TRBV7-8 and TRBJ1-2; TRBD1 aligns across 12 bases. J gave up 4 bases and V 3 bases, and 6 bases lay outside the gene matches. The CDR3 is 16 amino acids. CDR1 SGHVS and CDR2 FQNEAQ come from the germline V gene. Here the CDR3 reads CASSLGTGGFVYGYTF. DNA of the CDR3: TGTGCCAGCAGCTTGGGGACAGGGGGCTTTGTCTATGGCTACACCTTC.